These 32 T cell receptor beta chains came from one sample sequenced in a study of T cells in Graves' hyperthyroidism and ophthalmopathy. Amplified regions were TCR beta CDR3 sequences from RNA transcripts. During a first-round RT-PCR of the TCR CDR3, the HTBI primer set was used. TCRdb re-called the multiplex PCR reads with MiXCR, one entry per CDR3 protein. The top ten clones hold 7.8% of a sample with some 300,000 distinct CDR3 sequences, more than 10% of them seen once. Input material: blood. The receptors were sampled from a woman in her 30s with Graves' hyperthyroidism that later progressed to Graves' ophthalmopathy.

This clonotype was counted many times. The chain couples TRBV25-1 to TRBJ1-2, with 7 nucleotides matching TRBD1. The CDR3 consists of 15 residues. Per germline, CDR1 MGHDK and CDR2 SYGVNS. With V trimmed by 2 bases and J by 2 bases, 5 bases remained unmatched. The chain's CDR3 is CASSEKGTANYGYTF. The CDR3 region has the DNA TGTGCCAGCAGTGAAAAAGGGACAGCCAACTATGGCTACACCTTC.

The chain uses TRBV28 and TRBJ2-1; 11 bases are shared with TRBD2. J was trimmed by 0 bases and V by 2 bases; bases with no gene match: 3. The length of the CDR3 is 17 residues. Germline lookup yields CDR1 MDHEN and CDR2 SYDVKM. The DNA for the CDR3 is TGTGCCAGCAGTTTAGACACTAGCGGGAGCTCCTACAATGAGCAGTTCTTC. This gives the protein CASSLDTSGSSYNEQFF.

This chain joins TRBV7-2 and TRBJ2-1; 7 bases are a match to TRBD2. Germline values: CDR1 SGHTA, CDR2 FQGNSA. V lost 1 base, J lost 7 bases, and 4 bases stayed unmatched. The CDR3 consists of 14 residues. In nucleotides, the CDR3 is TGTGCCAGCAGCTTAGGGGACTATGGGAATGAGCAGTTCTTC. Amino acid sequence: CASSLGDYGNEQFF.

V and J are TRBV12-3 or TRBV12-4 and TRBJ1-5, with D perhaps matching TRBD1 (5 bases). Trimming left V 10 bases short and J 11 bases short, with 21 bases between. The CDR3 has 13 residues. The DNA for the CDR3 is TGTGCCATCAGGACGGGCGCGGGGGAGACCCAGCATTTT. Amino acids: CAIRTGAGETQHF.

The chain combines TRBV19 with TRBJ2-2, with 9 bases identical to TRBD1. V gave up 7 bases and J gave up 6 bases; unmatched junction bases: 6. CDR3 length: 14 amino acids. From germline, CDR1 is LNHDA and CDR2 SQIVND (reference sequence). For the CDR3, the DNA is TGTGCCAGTACCCCGGGACAGGGTCCCGGGGAGCTGTTTTTT. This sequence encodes CASTPGQGPGELFF.

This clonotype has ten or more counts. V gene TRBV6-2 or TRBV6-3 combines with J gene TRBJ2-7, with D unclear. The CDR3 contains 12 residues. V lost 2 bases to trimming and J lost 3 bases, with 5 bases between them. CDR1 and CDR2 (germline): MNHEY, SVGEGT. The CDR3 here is CASSYAVYEQYF. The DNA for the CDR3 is TGTGCCAGCAGTTACGCAGTCTACGAGCAGTACTTC.

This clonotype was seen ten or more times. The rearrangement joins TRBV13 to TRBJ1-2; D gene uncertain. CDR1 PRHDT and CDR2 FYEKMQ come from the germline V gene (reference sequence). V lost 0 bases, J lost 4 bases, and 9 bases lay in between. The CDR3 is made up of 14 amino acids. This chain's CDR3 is CASSLGRTVYGYTF. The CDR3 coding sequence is TGTGCCAGCAGCTTAGGGCGGACCGTCTATGGCTACACCTTC.

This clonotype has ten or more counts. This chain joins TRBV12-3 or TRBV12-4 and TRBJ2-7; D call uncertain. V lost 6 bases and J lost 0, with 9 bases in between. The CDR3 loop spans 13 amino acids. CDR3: CASRPPSSYEQYF. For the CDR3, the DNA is TGTGCCAGCAGGCCGCCGAGCTCCTACGAGCAGTACTTC.

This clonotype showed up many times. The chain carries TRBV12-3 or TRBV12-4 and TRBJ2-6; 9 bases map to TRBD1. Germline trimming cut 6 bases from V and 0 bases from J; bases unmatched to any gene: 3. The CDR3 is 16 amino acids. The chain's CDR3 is CASRMTGGSGANVLTF. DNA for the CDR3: TGTGCCAGCAGAATGACAGGGGGCTCTGGGGCCAACGTCCTGACTTTC.

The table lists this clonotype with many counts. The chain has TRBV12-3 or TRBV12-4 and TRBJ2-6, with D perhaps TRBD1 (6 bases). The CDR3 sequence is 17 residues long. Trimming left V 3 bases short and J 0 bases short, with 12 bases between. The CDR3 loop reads CASSFDRLTSGANVLTF. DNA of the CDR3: TGTGCCAGCAGTTTTGACAGGCTGACCTCTGGGGCCAACGTCCTGACTTTC.

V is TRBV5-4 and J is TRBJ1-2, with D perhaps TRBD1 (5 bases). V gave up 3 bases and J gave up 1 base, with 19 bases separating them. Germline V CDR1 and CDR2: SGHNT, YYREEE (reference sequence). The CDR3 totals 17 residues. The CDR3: CASSYGSGQALNYGYTF. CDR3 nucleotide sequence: TGTGCCAGCAGCTACGGATCCGGACAAGCTCTTAACTATGGCTACACCTTC. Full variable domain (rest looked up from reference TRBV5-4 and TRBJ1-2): ETGVTQSPTHLIKTRGQQVTLRCSSQSGHNTVSWYQQALGQGPQFIFQYYREEENGRGNFPPRFSGLQFPNYSSELNVNALELDDSALYLCASSYGSGQALNYGYTFGSGTRLTVV.

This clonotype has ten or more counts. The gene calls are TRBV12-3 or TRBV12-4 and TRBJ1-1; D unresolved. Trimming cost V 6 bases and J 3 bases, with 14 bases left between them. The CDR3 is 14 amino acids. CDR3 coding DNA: TGTGCCAGCAGCTCGGCGAGAGTAGACACTGAAGCTTTCTTT. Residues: CASSSARVDTEAFF.

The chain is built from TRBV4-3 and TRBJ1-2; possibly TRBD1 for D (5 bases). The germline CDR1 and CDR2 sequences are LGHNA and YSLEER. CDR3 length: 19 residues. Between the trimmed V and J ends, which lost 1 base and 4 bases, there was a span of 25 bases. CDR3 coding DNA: TGCGCCAGCAGCCAAGGGCTTTTGACGACAGCGAACCGAATCTATGGCTACACCTTC. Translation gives CASSQGLLTTANRIYGYTF.

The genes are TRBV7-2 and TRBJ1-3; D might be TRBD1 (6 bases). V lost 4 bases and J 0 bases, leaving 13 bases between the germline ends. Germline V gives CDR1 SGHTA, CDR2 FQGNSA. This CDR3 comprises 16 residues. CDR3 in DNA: TGTGCCAGCAGCTCCAATTACAGGGTCTCTGGAAACACCATATATTTT. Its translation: CASSSNYRVSGNTIYF.

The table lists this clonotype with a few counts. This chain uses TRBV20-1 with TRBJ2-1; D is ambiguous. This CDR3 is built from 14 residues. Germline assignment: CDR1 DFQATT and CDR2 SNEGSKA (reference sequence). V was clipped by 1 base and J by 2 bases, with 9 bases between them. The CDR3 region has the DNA TGCAGTGCTAGAGGGGTCGTAACCTACAATGAGCAGTTCTTC. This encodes CSARGVVTYNEQFF.

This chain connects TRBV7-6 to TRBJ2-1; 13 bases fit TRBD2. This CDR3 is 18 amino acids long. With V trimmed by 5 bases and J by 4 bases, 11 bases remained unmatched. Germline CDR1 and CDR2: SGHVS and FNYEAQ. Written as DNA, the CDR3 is TGTGCCAGCAGCCCAGGGGGGACTAGCGGGACCCCATACAATGAGCAGTTCTTC. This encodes CASSPGGTSGTPYNEQFF.

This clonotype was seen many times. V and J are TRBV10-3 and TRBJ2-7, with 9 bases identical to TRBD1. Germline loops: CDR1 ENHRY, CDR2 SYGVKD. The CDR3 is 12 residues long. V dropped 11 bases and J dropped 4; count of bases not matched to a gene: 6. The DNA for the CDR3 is TGTGCCTCGGGACAGGGAGAGTACGAGCAGTACTTC. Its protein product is CASGQGEYEQYF.

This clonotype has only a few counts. For the CDR3, the DNA is TGTGCCAGTAGTATGGGGGACAGGGGGCTTAATGAAAAACTGTTTTTT. This encodes CASSMGDRGLNEKLFF. V gene TRBV19 combines with J gene TRBJ1-4; 12 nucleotides line up with TRBD1. Germline CDR1 reads LNHDA; CDR2 reads SQIVND (reference sequence). The CDR3 contains 16 residues. The V and J ends lost 3 bases and 4 bases, in that order; junction bases with no gene match: 3.

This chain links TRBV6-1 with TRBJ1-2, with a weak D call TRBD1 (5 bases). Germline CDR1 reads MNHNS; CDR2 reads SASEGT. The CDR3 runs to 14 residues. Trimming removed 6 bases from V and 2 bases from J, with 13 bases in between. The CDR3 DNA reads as TGTGCCAGCAGCCCTGACAGTATAAACTATGGCTACACCTTC. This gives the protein CASSPDSINYGYTF.

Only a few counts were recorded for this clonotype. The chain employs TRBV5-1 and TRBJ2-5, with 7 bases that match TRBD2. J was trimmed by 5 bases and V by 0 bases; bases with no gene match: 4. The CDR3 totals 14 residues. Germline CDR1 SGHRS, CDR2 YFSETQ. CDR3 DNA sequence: TGCGCCAGCAGCTTGGAGCGGACTAGGGAGACCCAGTACTTC. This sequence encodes CASSLERTRETQYF.

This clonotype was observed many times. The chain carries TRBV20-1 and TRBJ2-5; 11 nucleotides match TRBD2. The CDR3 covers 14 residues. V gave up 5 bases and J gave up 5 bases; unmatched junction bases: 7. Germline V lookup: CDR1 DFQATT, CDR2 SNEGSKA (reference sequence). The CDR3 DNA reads TGCAGTGCTTCACTAGCGGGAGTTGGGGAGACCCAGTACTTC. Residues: CSASLAGVGETQYF.

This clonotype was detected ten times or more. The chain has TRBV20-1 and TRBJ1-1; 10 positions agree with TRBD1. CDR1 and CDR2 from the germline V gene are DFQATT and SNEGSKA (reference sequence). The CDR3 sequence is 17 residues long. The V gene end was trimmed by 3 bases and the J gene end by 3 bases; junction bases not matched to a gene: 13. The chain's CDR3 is CSASAPPPGQGYTEAFF. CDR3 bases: TGCAGTGCTAGTGCTCCACCGCCGGGACAGGGGTACACTGAAGCTTTCTTT.

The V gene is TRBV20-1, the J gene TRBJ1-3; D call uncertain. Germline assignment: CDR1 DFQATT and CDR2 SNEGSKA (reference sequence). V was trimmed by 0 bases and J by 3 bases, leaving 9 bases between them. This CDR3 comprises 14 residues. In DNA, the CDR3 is TGCAGTGCTAGAGATTGGGAATTTGGAAACACCATATATTTT. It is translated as CSARDWEFGNTIYF.

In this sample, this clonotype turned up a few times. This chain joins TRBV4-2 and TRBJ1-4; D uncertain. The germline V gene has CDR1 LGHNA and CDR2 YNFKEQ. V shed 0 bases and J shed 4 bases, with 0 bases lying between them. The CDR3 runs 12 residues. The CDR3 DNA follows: TGTGCCAGCAGCCAAGATAATGAAAAACTGTTTTTT. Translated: CASSQDNEKLFF.

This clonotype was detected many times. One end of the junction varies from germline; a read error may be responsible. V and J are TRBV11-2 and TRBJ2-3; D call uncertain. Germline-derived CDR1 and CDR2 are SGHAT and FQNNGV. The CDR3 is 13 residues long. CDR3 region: CASSLSSIDTQYF. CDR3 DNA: TGTGCCAGCAGCTTATCCAGCATAGATACGCAGTATTTT.

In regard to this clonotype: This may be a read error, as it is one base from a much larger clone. CDR3 bases: TGTGCCAGCAGCATATCAGAGACCCAGGACTTC. This sequence encodes CASSISETQDF. The V gene is TRBV7-9, the J gene TRBJ2-5; D unclear. The germline CDR1 and CDR2 sequences are SEHNR and FQNEAQ (reference sequence). The CDR3 totals 11 residues.

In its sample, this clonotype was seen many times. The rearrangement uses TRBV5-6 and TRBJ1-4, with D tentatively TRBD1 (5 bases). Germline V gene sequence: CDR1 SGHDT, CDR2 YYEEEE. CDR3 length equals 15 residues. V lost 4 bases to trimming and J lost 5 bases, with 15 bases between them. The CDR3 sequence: CASSGLGELNEKLFF. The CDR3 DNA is TGTGCCAGCAGCGGCCTGGGGGAACTAAATGAAAAACTGTTTTTT.

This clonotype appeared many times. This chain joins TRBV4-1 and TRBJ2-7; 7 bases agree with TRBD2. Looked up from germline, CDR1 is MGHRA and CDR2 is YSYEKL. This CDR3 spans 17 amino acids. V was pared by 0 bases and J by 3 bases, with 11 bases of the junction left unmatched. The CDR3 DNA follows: TGCGCCAGCAGCCAAGATTTGACGATTACTAGCGTCTACGAGCAGTACTTC. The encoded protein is CASSQDLTITSVYEQYF.

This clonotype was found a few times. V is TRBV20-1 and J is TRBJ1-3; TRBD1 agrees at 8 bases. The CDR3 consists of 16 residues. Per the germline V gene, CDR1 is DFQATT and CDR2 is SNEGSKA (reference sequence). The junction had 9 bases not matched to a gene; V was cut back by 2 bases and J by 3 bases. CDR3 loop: CSARPLGQGNGNTIYF. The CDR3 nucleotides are TGCAGTGCTAGACCCCTCGGACAGGGAAATGGAAACACCATATATTTT.

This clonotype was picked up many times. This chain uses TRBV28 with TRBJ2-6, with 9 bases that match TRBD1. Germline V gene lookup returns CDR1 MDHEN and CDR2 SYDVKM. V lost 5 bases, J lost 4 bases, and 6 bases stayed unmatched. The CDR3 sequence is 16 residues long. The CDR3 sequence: CASSVQGAGGANVLTF. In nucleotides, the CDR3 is TGTGCCAGCAGTGTACAGGGGGCGGGAGGGGCCAACGTCCTGACTTTC.

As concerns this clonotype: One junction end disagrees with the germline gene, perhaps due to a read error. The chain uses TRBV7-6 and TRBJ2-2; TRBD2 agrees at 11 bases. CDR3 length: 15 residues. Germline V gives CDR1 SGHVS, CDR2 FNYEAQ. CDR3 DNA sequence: TGTGCCAGCAGCTTTGGGACTAGCGGTACCGGGGGGCTGTTTTTT. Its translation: CASSFGTSGTGGLFF.

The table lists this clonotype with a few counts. The CDR3, as DNA: TGTGCCAGTAGTCCATGGGGGGGCAGCAATCAGCCCCAGCATTTT. Protein sequence: CASSPWGGSNQPQHF. The rearrangement joins TRBV19 to TRBJ1-5, with D possibly TRBD1 on 6 matching bases. Germline assignment: CDR1 LNHDA and CDR2 SQIVND (reference sequence). V was shortened by 5 bases and J by 1 base, with 12 bases between the two germline ends. The CDR3 is made up of 15 amino acids.